This TCR beta chain was sequenced for a study of T cell repertoires in cytomegalovirus infection. In TCRdb, the reads were re-called with MiXCR into one record per CDR3 protein. The repertoire holds roughly 600,000 distinct CDR3 sequences, 24% seen once, with roughly 8% in the top ten. CDR3 size: 17 residues. The V gene lost 4 bases and the J gene lost 0 bases, with 19 bases spanning the gap. CDR1 is MNHNS and CDR2 is SASEGT in the germline V gene. V usage is TRBV6-1 and J usage is TRBJ2-7; no firm D call. The sequenced sample was CD8+ T cells from PBMCs. The clonotype comes from a human donor in good health (CMV status not recorded). Some clones in this sample may be carry-over from other donors' samples. This CDR3 is CASSVPASPGRSYEQYF. The DNA of the CDR3 is TGTGCCAGCAGTGTACCTGCGAGTCCCGGACGCTCCTACGAGCAGTACTTC.